This TCR beta chain was identified during a study of blood T cell repertoires in COVID-19. Across the study: Acute and convalescent COVID-19 specimens originated in the United States, Italy and Spain.

Only in-frame clones appear in the TCRdb table, and some are missing; sequencing was by immunoSEQ multiplex PCR. The sample carries roughly 75,000 clones, approximately 85% recorded once. This clone was counted once. V lost 2 bases to trimming and J lost 7 bases; unmatched junction nucleotides: 2. Germline V gives CDR1 SGDLS, CDR2 YYNGEE. The CDR3 runs 13 residues. This clonotype was obtained from a man aged 45 to 65 with COVID-19, enrolled during active disease. The V gene is TRBV9, the J gene TRBJ1-5; 8 nucleotides agree with TRBD1. Specimen: peripheral blood. The CDR3 DNA is TGTGCCAGCAGCGTGACAGGGGACCAGCCCCAGCATTTT. Its protein is CASSVTGDQPQHF. Variable domain in full (rest from reference TRBV9 and TRBJ1-5): DSGVTQTPKHLITATGQRVTLRCSPRSGDLSVYWYQQSLDQGLQFLIQYYNGEERAKGNILERFSAQQFPDLHSELNLSSLELGDSALYFCASSVTGDQPQHFGDGTRLSIL.